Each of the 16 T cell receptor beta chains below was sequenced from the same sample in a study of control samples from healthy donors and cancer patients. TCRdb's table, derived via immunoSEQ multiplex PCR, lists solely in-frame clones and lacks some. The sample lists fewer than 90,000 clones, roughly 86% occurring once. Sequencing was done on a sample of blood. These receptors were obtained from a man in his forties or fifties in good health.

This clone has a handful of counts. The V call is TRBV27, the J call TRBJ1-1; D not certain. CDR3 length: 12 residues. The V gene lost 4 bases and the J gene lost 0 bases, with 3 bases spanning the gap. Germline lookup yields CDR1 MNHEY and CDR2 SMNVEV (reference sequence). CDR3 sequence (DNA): TGTGCCAGCAGTTCCGTGAACACTGAAGCTTTCTTT. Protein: CASSSVNTEAFF.

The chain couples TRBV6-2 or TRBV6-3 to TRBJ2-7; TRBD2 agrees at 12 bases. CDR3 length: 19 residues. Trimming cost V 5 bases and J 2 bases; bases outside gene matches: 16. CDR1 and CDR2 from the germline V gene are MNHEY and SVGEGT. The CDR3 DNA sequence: TGTGCCAGCAGTCCACCGACAGGACTAGCGGGAAACGACCCCTACGAGCAGTACTTC. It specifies CASSPPTGLAGNDPYEQYF.

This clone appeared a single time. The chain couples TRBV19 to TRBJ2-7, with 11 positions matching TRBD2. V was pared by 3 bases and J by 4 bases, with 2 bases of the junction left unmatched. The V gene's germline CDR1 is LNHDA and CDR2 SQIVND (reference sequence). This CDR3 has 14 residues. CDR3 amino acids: CASSMTSGKYEQYF. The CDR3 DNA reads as TGTGCCAGTAGTATGACTAGCGGGAAATACGAGCAGTACTTC.

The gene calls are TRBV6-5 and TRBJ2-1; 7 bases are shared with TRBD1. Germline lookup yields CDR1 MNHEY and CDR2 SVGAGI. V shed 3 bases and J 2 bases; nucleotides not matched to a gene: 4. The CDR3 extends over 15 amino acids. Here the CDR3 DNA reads TGTGCCAGCAGTTATGGGACAGTCCCCTACAATGAGCAGTTCTTC. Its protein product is CASSYGTVPYNEQFF.

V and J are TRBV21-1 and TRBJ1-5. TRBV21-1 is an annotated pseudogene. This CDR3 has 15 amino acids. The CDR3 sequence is CASSSWGGEDQPQHF. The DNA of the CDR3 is TGTGCCAGCAGCAGTTGGGGGGGTGAGGATCAGCCCCAGCATTTT.

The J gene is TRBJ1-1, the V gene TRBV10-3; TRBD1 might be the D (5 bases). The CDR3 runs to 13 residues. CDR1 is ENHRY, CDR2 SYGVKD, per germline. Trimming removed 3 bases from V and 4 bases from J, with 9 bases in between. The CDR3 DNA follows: TGTGCCATCAGTGAACAGGTGACCACTGAAGCTTTCTTT. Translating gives CAISEQVTTEAFF.

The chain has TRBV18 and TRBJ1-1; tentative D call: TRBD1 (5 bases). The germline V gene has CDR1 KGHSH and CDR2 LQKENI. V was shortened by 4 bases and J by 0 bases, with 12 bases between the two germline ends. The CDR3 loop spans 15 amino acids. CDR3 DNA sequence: TGTGCCAGCTCACGTGAACAGGTCATGAACACTGAAGCTTTCTTT. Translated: CASSREQVMNTEAFF.

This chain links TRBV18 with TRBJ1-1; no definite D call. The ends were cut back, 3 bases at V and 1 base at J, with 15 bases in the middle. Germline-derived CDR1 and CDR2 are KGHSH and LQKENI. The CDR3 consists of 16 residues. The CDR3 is CASSPLSSGTNTEAFF. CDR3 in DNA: TGTGCCAGCTCACCCCTCTCATCCGGAACGAACACTGAAGCTTTCTTT.

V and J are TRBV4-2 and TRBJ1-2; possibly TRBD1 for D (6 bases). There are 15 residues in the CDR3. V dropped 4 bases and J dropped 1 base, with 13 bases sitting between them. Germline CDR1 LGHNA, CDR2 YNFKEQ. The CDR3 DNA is TGTGCCAGCAGCCCTTCCCCGGACAGTAACTATGGCTACACCTTC. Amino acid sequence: CASSPSPDSNYGYTF.

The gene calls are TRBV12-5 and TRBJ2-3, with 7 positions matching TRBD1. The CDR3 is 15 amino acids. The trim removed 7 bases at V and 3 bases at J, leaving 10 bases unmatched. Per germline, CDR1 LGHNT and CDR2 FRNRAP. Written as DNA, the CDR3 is TGTGCTAGTGCTAGGGGGCTAGGTAGTACAGATACGCAGTATTTT. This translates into CASARGLGSTDTQYF.

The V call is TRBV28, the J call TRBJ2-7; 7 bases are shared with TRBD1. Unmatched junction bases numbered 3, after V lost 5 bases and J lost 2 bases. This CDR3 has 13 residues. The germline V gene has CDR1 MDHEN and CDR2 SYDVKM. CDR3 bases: TGTGCCAGCAGTCCAGGGGGACCCTACGAGCAGTACGTC. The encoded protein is CASSPGGPYEQYV.

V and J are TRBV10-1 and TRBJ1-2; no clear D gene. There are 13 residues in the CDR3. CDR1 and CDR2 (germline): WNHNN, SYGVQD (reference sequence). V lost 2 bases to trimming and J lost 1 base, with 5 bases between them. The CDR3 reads CASSEDLNYGYTF. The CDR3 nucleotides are TGCGCCAGCAGTGAGGACCTTAACTATGGCTACACCTTC.

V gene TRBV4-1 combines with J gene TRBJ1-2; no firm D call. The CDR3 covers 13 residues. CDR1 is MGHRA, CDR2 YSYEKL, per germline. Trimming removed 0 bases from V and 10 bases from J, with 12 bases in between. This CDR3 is CASSQDLGLDYTF. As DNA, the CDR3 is TGCGCCAGCAGCCAAGATCTCGGATTGGACTACACCTTC.

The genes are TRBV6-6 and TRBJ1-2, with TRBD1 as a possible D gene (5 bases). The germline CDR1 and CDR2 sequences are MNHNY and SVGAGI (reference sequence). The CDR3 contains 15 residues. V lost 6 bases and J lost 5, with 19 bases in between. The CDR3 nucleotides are TGTGCCAGCAGCTTCGAACTGGGGACGTTTTATGGCTACACCTTC. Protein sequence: CASSFELGTFYGYTF.

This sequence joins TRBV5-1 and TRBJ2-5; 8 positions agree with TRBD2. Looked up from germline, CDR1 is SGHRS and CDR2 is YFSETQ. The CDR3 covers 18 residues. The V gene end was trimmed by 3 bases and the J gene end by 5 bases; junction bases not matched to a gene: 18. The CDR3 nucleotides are TGCGCCAGCAGCTCCCTAGCGGGTCCTACTTTAACCGGGGAGACCCAGTACTTC. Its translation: CASSSLAGPTLTGETQYF.

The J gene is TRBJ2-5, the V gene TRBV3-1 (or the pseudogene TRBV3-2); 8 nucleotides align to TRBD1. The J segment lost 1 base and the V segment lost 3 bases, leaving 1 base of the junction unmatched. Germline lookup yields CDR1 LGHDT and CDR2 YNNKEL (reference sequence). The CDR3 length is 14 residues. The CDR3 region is CASSHTGGQETQYF. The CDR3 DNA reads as TGTGCCAGCAGCCACACAGGGGGCCAAGAGACCCAGTACTTC.